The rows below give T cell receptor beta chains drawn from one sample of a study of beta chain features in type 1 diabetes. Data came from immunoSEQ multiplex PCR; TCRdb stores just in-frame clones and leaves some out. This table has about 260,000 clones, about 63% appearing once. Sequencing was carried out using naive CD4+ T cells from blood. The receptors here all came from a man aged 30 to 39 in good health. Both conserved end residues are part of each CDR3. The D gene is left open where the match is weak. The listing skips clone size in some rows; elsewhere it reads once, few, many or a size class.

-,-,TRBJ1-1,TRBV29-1,TGCAGCGTTGTCTCGACAGCCTCGGGGACTGAAGCTTTCTTT,CSVVSTASGTEAFF
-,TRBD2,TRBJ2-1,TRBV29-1,TGCAGCGTTGTTAAGAGACTAGCGGGGGCAAACTCCTACAATGAGCAGTTCTTC,CSVVKRLAGANSYNEQFF
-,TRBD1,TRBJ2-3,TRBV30,TGTGCCTGGAGTACCGGACAGGGGACGGGGACAGATACGCAGTATTTT,CAWSTGQGTGTDTQYF
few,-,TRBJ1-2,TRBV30,TGTGCCTGGAGTGTACTGGGGCGTGGGTATGGCTACACCTTC,CAWSVLGRGYGYTF
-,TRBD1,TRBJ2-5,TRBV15,TGTGCCACCAGAGACAGGGCTGTTGGGACCCAGTACTTC,CATRDRAVGTQYF
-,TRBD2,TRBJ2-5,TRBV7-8,TGTGCCAGCAGCTTGATCGGGATAGCGGGAGGTTACCTTAAAGAGACCCAGTACTTC,CASSLIGIAGGYLKETQYF
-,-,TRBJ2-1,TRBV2,TGTGCCAGCAGGCGATTCAATGAGCAGTTCTTC,CASRRFNEQFF
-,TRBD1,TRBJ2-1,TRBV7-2,TGTGCCAGCAGCCGCGGACAGGGAACCCCCCGGGGGCAGTTCTTC,CASSRGQGTPRGQFF
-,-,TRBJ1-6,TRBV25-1,TGTGCCAGCAGTGTTTCGGGGACCAATTCACCCCTCCACTTT,CASSVSGTNSPLHF
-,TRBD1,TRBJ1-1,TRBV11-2,TGTGCCAGCAGCTCTCGACGGACAGGTTTAAACACTGAAGCTTTCTTT,CASSSRRTGLNTEAFF
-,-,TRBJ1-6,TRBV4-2,TGTGCCAGCAGCCACGGTGGCTTACGGGGTTCACCCCTCCACTTT,CASSHGGLRGSPLHF
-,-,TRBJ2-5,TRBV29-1,TGCAGCGTGAGAAACCGGGACCCTGGGGAGACCCAGTACTTC,CSVRNRDPGETQYF
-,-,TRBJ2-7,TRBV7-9,TGTGCCAGCAGCTTGACGGACAGAAGGGTCGAGCAGTACTTC,CASSLTDRRVEQYF
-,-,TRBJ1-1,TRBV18,TGTGCCAGCTCACCATTGAGGAACACTGAAGCTTTCTTT,CASSPLRNTEAFF
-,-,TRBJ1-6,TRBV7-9,TGTGCCAGCAGCTTGGAGGGTTCATCCCTCCACTTT,CASSLEGSSLHF
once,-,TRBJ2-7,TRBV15,TGTGCCACCAGCGCCTCAACGGGGAGCTCCTACGAGCAGTACTTC,CATSASTGSSYEQYF
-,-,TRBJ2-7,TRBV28,TGTGCCAGCAGTCCTTCATCCTACGAGCAGTACTTC,CASSPSSYEQYF
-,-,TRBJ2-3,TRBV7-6,TGTGCCAGCAGCCAATCAGGGGCGCGGAGCACAGATACGCAGTATTTT,CASSQSGARSTDTQYF
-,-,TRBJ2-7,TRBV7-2,TGTGCCAGCAGCTTAGATCCAGGGGCAGGCTCCTACGAGCAGTACTTC,CASSLDPGAGSYEQYF
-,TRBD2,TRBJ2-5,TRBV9,TGTGCCAGCAGCCCCCGGGGGAGGGTGGAGACCCAGTACTTC,CASSPRGRVETQYF
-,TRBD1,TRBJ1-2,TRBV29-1,TGCAGCGTCTCCAGGGGGCTGACGATGAGCTACACCTTC,CSVSRGLTMSYTF
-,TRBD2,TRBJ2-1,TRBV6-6,TGTGCCAGCAGCTCCAGCGGGGGCCCCTTGAATGAGCAGTTCTTC,CASSSSGGPLNEQFF
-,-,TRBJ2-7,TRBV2,TGTGCCAGCAGTGTGGTGGAGCAGTACTTC,CASSVVEQYF
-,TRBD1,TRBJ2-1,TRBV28,TGTGCCAGCAGGACTCACCTCAGGACAGGGGGGCAGTTCTTC,CASRTHLRTGGQFF
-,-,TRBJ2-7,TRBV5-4,TGTGCCAGCAGCTTGGAGGCGGAGTACGAGCAGTACTTC,CASSLEAEYEQYF
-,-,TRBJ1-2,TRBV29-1,TGCAGCGTTGCCGGACAGCTCTATGGCTACACCTTC,CSVAGQLYGYTF
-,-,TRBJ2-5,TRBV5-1,TGCGCCAGCAGCCGGACAGTACAAGAGACCCAGTACTTC,CASSRTVQETQYF
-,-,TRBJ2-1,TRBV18,TGTGCCAGCTCACCTACCGGGGCCGGCTCCTACAATGAGCAGTTCTTC,CASSPTGAGSYNEQFF
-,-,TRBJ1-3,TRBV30,TGTGCCTGGAAGGGATCTGGAAACACCATATATTTT,CAWKGSGNTIYF
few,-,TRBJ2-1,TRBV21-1,TGTGCCAGCAGCAGGGGACAGGGCATCAATGAGCAGTTCTTC,CASSRGQGINEQFF
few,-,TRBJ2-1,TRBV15,TGTGCCACCAGCACTGAGACTAATTTGGGTGAGCAGTTCTTC,CATSTETNLGEQFF
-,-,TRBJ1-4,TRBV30,TGTGCCTGGAGTGTACGGGAAACTGAAAAACTGTTTTTT,CAWSVRETEKLFF
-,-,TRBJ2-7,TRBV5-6,TGTGCCAGCAGCTTCGCAGGGAGGCCCTACGAGCAGTACTTC,CASSFAGRPYEQYF
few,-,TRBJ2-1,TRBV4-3,TGCGCCAGCAGCCAAAGGGACCTACCTGCCTACAATGAGCAGTTCTTC,CASSQRDLPAYNEQFF
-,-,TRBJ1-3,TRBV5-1,TGCGCCAGCAGCTTGGAAGTAGCTGGAAACACCATATATTTT,CASSLEVAGNTIYF
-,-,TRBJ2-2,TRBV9,TGTGCCAGCAGCCCCCGGGGCGGCTGGAGGAACACCGGGGAGCTGTTTTTT,CASSPRGGWRNTGELFF
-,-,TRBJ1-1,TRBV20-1,TGCAGTGCTTCAGGGGTTACTGAAGCTTTCTTT,CSASGVTEAFF
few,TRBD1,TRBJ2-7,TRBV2,TGTGCCAGCAGCGGGACAGAATTCTACGAGCAGTACTTC,CASSGTEFYEQYF
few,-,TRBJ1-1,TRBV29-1,TGCAGCGTCCAAGGGGTCACTGAAGCTTTCTTT,CSVQGVTEAFF
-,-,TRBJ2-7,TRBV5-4,TGTGCCAGCAGCGCACGGACAAATCCTATAAGCTACGAGCAGTACTTC,CASSARTNPISYEQYF
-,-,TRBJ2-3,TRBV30,TGTGCCTGGAACTGGGCCAATAAAGATACGCAGTATTTT,CAWNWANKDTQYF
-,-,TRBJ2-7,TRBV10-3,TGTGCCATCAGTGACTCCGGCGCCAGCTCCTACGAGCAGTACTTC,CAISDSGASSYEQYF
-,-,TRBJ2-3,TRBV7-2,TGTGCCAGCAGCGCCGGCGTCGCGGTTACAGATACGCAGTATTTT,CASSAGVAVTDTQYF
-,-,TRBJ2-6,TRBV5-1,TGCGCCAGCAGCTTGGATGGGTCTGGGGCCAACGTCCTGACTTTC,CASSLDGSGANVLTF
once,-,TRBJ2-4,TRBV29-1,TGCAGCTTCAGATCAATGCAAAACATTCAGTACTTC,CSFRSMQNIQYF
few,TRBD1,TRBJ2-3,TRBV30,TGTGCCTTTAACAGGGGTTTGATAGATACGCAGTATTTT,CAFNRGLIDTQYF
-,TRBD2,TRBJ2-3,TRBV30,TGTGCCTGGAGTGTAACTAGCGGCTACACAGATACGCAGTATTTT,CAWSVTSGYTDTQYF
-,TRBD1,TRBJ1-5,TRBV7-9,TGTGCCAGCAGCTTCGGACAGGGGAATCAGCCCCAGCATTTT,CASSFGQGNQPQHF
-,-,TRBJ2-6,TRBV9,TGTGCCAGCACTCCGGGACACGGGTGGTCCAACGTCCTGACTTTC,CASTPGHGWSNVLTF
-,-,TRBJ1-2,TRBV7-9,TGTGCCAGCAGCTTACGAGGGAACTATGGCTACACCTTC,CASSLRGNYGYTF
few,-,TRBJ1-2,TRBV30,TGTGCCTGGAGTGTTCAAGAAAACTATGGCTACACCTTC,CAWSVQENYGYTF
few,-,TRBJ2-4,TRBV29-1,TGCAGCGCGGGAACCAACACGAAAAACATTCAGTACTTC,CSAGTNTKNIQYF
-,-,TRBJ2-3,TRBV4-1,TGCGCCAGCAGCCAAGACGGGGCAGATACGCAGTATTTT,CASSQDGADTQYF
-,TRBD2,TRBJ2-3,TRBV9,TGTGCCAGCAGCGTAGCGGGAGGACTCACAGATACGCAGTATTTT,CASSVAGGLTDTQYF
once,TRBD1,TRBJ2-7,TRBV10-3,TGTGCCATCAGTGGACAGGGGTCCTACGAGCAGTACTTC,CAISGQGSYEQYF
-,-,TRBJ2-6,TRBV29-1,TGCAGCGTAACCTCACAGGGTCCCAACGTCCTGACTTTC,CSVTSQGPNVLTF
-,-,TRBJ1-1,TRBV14,TGTGCCAGCAGCCAAGATAGGGGTACTGAAGCTTTCTTT,CASSQDRGTEAFF
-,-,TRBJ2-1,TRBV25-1,TGTGCCAGCAGTGAATGGAATACTCAAGACAATGAGCAGTTCTTC,CASSEWNTQDNEQFF
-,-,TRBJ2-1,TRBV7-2,TGTGCCAGCAGCAGATCTCCGGGGGCCCTTTACAATGAGCAGTTCTTC,CASSRSPGALYNEQFF